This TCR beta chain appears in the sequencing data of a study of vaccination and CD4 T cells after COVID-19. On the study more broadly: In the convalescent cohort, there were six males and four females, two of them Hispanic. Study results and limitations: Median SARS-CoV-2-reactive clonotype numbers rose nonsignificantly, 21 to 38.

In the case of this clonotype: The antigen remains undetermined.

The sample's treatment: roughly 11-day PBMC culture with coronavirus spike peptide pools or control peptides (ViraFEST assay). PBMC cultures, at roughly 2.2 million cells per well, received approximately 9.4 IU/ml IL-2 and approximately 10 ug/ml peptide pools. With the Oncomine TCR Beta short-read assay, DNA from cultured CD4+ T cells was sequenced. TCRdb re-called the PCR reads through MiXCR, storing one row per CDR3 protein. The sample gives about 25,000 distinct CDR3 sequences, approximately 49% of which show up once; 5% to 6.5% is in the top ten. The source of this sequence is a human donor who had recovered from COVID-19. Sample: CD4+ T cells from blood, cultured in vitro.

CDR3 residues: CSARDRVAGGLTDTQYF. In nucleotides, the CDR3 is TGCAGTGCTAGAGATAGGGTAGCGGGAGGGTTGACAGATACGCAGTATTTT. The chain has TRBV20-1 and TRBJ2-3, with TRBD2 matching 11 bases. The CDR3 runs to 17 residues. The germline V gene has CDR1 DFQATT and CDR2 SNEGSKA (reference sequence). The V and J ends lost 0 bases and 3 bases, in that order; junction bases with no gene match: 8.